Reported below is one TCR beta chain. The data derive from a study of cytomegalovirus exposure and HLA in healthy donors. Some clones are missing from TCRdb's copy, which holds only in-frame ones; the method was immunoSEQ multiplex PCR. This table has tens of thousands of clones, around 92% appearing once. Per germline, CDR1 SGHTS and CDR2 YDEGEE. V dropped 1 base and J dropped 4; count of bases not matched to a gene: 11. The CDR3 totals 17 residues. Sequencing input: PBMCs. The chain carries TRBV5-8 and TRBJ1-2, with 9 positions matching TRBD1. This clonotype was obtained from a man aged 18 to 30 in good health and CMV-seropositive. CDR3 residues: CASSLNLGQGVSYGYTF. The CDR3 DNA sequence: TGTGCCAGCAGCTTGAACCTGGGACAGGGAGTTAGCTATGGCTACACCTTC.